This TCR beta chain was found in a study of OX40 agonist ivuxolimab in advanced cancers. The data were produced by immunoSEQ multiplex PCR, yet TCRdb's version contains in-frame clones alone and is incomplete. The sample holds fewer than 40,000 clones; around 81% are singletons and the top ten take over 1.1%. Blood sampling was done at baseline, cycle 4 day 1, and cycle 7 day 1. Trimming stripped 4 bases from V and 12 bases from J, with 16 bases between. Germline V gives CDR1 PRHDT, CDR2 FYEKMQ (reference sequence). The CDR3 runs to 13 residues. The chain couples TRBV13 to TRBJ2-1; perhaps D is TRBD1 or TRBD2 (5 bases each). The sequence came from an adult with an advanced solid tumor such as melanoma, head and neck, liver or kidney cancer. Sequenced material: CD4+ or CD8+ T cells sorted from blood, taken in a trial of the OX40 agonist ivuxolimab. The CDR3 is CASSSLTPGRQFF. Here the CDR3 DNA reads TGTGCCAGCAGCTCATTAACCCCGGGGCGGCAGTTCTTC.